A selection of T cell receptor beta chains follows, all from one sample in a study of blood T cell repertoires in COVID-19. Generated by immunoSEQ multiplex PCR, the TCRdb table keeps only in-frame clones and is missing some. The table has about 150,000 clones, around 87% seen once. The material sequenced was peripheral blood. The receptors here all came from an older man with acute or convalescent COVID-19. CDR3s include the opening cysteine and the closing phenylalanine or tryptophan. A D gene is named only where the DNA matches it firmly. The size field is filled for only some rows; it gives once, few, many or a size class.

J | D | size | V | CDR3 | DNA
TRBJ1-1 | . | . | TRBV6-5 | CASSLGVPEAFF | TGTGCCAGCAGCCTCGGGGTTCCCGAAGCTTTCTTT
TRBJ2-3 | TRBD2 | . | TRBV27 | CASRELAGGTRDTQYF | TGTGCCAGCAGGGAGCTAGCGGGAGGGACCCGGGATACGCAGTATTTT
TRBJ2-2 | . | few | TRBV28 | CASSGGGGPRRELFF | TGTGCCAGCAGTGGTGGGGGGGGGCCACGAAGGGAGCTGTTTTTT
TRBJ1-5 | TRBD1 | . | TRBV28 | CASSFSAGGDQPQHF | TGTGCCAGCAGTTTTAGCGCAGGGGGCGATCAGCCCCAGCATTTT
TRBJ2-6 | TRBD1 | few | TRBV28 | CASRAPRTGNFGANVLTF | TGTGCCAGCCGGGCGCCAAGGACAGGGAACTTTGGGGCCAACGTCCTGACTTTC
TRBJ1-5 | . | . | TRBV19 | CASSLAGEWPQHF | TGTGCCAGTAGCTTGGCAGGGGAGTGGCCCCAGCATTTT
TRBJ2-3 | . | . | TRBV19 | CASSIGASTDTQYF | TGTGCCAGTAGTATAGGGGCGAGCACAGATACGCAGTATTTT
TRBJ2-5 | TRBD1 | once | TRBV2 | CASGGQGIQQETQYF | TGTGCCAGCGGGGGACAGGGGATCCAACAAGAGACCCAGTACTTC
TRBJ2-1 | . | . | TRBV24-1 | CATSDSSSSYNEQFF | TGTGCCACCAGTGATTCTTCGAGCTCCTACAATGAGCAGTTCTTC
TRBJ2-7 | . | . | TRBV19 | CASSILGDNRPYEQYF | TGTGCCAGTAGTATTCTGGGGGACAACCGCCCCTACGAGCAGTACTTC
TRBJ1-2 | . | . | TRBV28 | CASSDSRNYGYTF | TGTGCCAGTTCGGACAGTCGGAACTATGGCTACACCTTC
TRBJ2-2 | . | . | TRBV27 | CASSPSTTPTGELFF | TGTGCCAGCAGTCCCTCGACAACCCCGACCGGGGAGCTGTTTTTT
TRBJ2-5 | TRBD2 | . | TRBV18 | CASSLTGTSMTQYF | TGTGCCAGCTCACTCACCGGGACTAGTATGACCCAGTACTTC
TRBJ1-4 | TRBD1 | once | TRBV19 | CASSTGQGTDNEKLFF | TGTGCCAGTAGTACCGGACAGGGTACCGATAATGAAAAACTGTTTTTT
TRBJ2-1 | . | . | TRBV5-1 | CASVAGGSNEQFF | TGCGCCAGCGTTGCCGGGGGATCAAATGAGCAGTTCTTC
TRBJ1-6 | . | . | TRBV3-1/TRBV3-2 | CASSQEGGNSPLHF | TGTGCCAGCAGCCAAGAGGGGGGAAATTCACCCCTCCACTTT
TRBJ1-3 | TRBD1 | . | TRBV7-9 | CASNPTGGGGNTIYF | TGTGCCAGCAACCCAACAGGGGGCGGTGGAAACACCATATATTTT
TRBJ2-5 | TRBD2 | . | TRBV19 | CASSTTSGTQETQYF | TGTGCCAGTAGTACCACTAGCGGAACCCAAGAGACCCAGTACTTC
TRBJ2-2 | TRBD2 | . | TRBV27 | CASSRGAGGRTGELFF | TGTGCCAGCAGCCGCGGGGCGGGAGGCCGGACCGGGGAGCTGTTTTTT
TRBJ1-5 | TRBD1 | . | TRBV19 | CASTLQGARQPQHF | TGTGCCAGTACCCTACAGGGGGCGCGACAGCCCCAGCATTTT
TRBJ1-1 | . | . | TRBV2 | CASTITVEAFF | TGTGCCAGCACTATAACAGTTGAAGCTTTCTTT
TRBJ1-2 | . | . | TRBV7-9 | CASSPTTENYGYTF | TGTGCCAGCAGCCCGACAACAGAAAACTATGGCTACACCTTC
TRBJ1-5 | TRBD1 | . | TRBV10-3 | CAISPTGSNQPQHF | TGTGCCATCAGCCCGACAGGGAGCAATCAGCCCCAGCATTTT
TRBJ2-2 | TRBD2 | . | TRBV5-5 | CASSRDGAGVDTGELFF | TGTGCCAGCAGCAGGGACGGAGCGGGAGTGGACACCGGGGAGCTGTTTTTT
TRBJ2-7 | . | . | TRBV19 | CASSSLEGSYEQYF | TGTGCCAGTAGTAGCCTTGAGGGTTCCTACGAGCAGTACTTC
TRBJ2-2 | TRBD1 | once | TRBV5-4 | CATLGQGKTGELFF | TGTGCCACCTTGGGACAGGGGAAGACGGGGGAGCTGTTTTTT
TRBJ2-5 | . | . | TRBV25-1 | CASKGGRFQETQYF | TGTGCCAGCAAAGGGGGAAGATTTCAAGAGACCCAGTACTTC
TRBJ2-1 | . | . | TRBV6-6 | CASSYPGEKQFF | TGTGCCAGCAGTTACCCGGGTGAAAAGCAGTTCTTC
TRBJ1-2 | . | . | TRBV12-3/TRBV12-4 | CASSLMTVYGYTF | TGTGCCAGCAGTTTAATGACAGTATATGGCTACACCTTC
TRBJ2-3 | . | . | TRBV29-1 | CSVKRSNTDTQYF | TGCAGCGTTAAGCGGAGTAACACAGATACGCAGTATTTT
TRBJ2-3 | . | . | TRBV7-3 | CASSLFVAADTQYF | TGTGCCAGCAGCTTATTTGTAGCAGCAGATACGCAGTATTTT
TRBJ1-2 | TRBD1 | . | TRBV4-1 | CASSLRTGGFDYGYTF | TGCGCCAGCAGCCTAAGGACAGGGGGTTTTGACTATGGCTACACCTTC
TRBJ2-7 | TRBD1 | . | TRBV19 | CASSIEGTGAYYEQYF | TGTGCCAGTAGTATAGAGGGGACAGGGGCCTACTACGAGCAGTACTTC
TRBJ2-5 | TRBD2 | . | TRBV11-3 | CASSPVSSGSDRQETQYF | TGTGCCAGCAGCCCCGTATCTAGCGGGAGTGATAGACAAGAGACCCAGTACTTC
TRBJ1-5 | . | once | TRBV29-1 | CSVAMTNSNQPQHF | TGCAGCGTTGCGATGACAAATAGCAATCAGCCCCAGCATTTT
TRBJ2-3 | TRBD2 | . | TRBV18 | CASSLGRSTDTQYF | TGTGCCAGCTCGCTCGGGAGGAGCACAGATACGCAGTATTTT
TRBJ1-2 | . | . | TRBV6-1 | CASSELSYGYTF | TGTGCCAGCAGTGAACTGAGCTATGGCTACACCTTC
TRBJ2-7 | . | . | TRBV5-4 | CASSPEGQGAYEQYF | TGTGCCAGCAGCCCGGAGGGGCAGGGGGCCTACGAGCAGTACTTC
TRBJ2-7 | TRBD1 | few | TRBV18 | CASSPGQADYEQYF | TGTGCCAGCTCACCAGGACAGGCTGACTACGAGCAGTACTTC
TRBJ2-3 | TRBD1 | . | TRBV5-1 | CASSLDPGTGTDTQYF | TGCGCCAGCAGCTTGGATCCCGGGACAGGGACAGATACGCAGTATTTT
TRBJ2-5 | . | . | TRBV18 | CASSPRQSETQYF | TGTGCCAGCTCACCACGACAGAGTGAGACCCAGTACTTC